Following are 10 T cell receptor beta chains from one sample sequenced in a study of blood T cells in healthy people across ages. Alongside a J-beta primer mix, a sample-barcoded 5' primer served in a second PCR lasting about 7 to 11 cycles. TCRdb used MiXCR to reprocess the 5' RACE reads, holding one entry per CDR3 protein. There are 1.5 million to 2 million distinct CDR3 sequences in the sample; around half occur only once, and 2% to 2.5% lies in the top ten. The sample was blood. The receptors originated from a woman aged 40 to 50 in good health.

V usage is TRBV7-9 and J usage is TRBJ2-1; D is perhaps TRBD1 (6 bases). The CDR3 covers 16 residues. The V end lost 5 bases, the J end lost 2 bases, and 16 bases lay between the germline ends. Germline V CDR1 and CDR2: SEHNR, FQNEAQ (reference sequence). The CDR3 DNA sequence: TGTGCCAGCAGCCTCGCCAGGGGCTCTACCTACAATGAGCAGTTCTTC. The encoded protein is CASSLARGSTYNEQFF.

The chain uses TRBV7-2 and TRBJ1-2; D ambiguous. CDR1 is SGHTA and CDR2 is FQGNSA in the germline V gene. Trimming stripped 5 bases from V and 0 bases from J, with 7 bases between. This CDR3 is 13 amino acids long. CDR3 coding DNA: TGTGCCAGCAGCCGCGCAACTAACTATGGCTACACCTTC. It specifies CASSRATNYGYTF.

The rearrangement uses TRBV10-3 and TRBJ2-5; D is undetermined. CDR3 length: 14 residues. V was pared by 2 bases and J by 1 base, with 8 bases between. Germline V gives CDR1 ENHRY, CDR2 SYGVKD. The CDR3 here is CAISEVGLQETQYF. CDR3 bases: TGTGCCATCAGTGAGGTCGGCCTCCAAGAGACCCAGTACTTC.

The chain joins TRBV6-2 or TRBV6-3 to TRBJ1-2, with D perhaps TRBD1 (5 bases). CDR1 and CDR2 from the germline V gene are MNHEY and SVGEGT. Between the trimmed V and J ends, which lost 6 bases and 10 bases, there was a span of 15 bases. The CDR3 is 12 residues long. The DNA of the CDR3 is TGTGCCAGCAGAATGGGGGTTTCTGCCTACACCTTC. It translates to CASRMGVSAYTF.

The chain carries TRBV18 and TRBJ2-4, with 10 bases aligning to TRBD2. Near its end, the DNA agrees better with TRBJ2-7, so the J call may be wrong. The CDR3 is 14 amino acids. Germline V gives CDR1 KGHSH, CDR2 LQKENI. CDR3 protein: CASSPPSGRNEQYF. For the CDR3, the DNA is TGTGCCAGCTCACCACCTAGCGGGAGGAACGAGCAGTACTTC.

This clonotype was seen only once. The J gene is TRBJ2-4, the V gene TRBV4-1; TRBD1 is a possible D gene (5 bases). Trimming cost V 4 bases and J 2 bases, with 12 bases left between them. This CDR3 is 15 amino acids long. The germline V gene has CDR1 MGHRA and CDR2 YSYEKL. In nucleotides, the CDR3 is TGCGCCAGCAGCCCTGGGCAGGGCACCAAAAACATTCAGTACTTC. It codes for CASSPGQGTKNIQYF.

V is TRBV4-3 and J is TRBJ1-2, with no clear D. The V and J ends lost 4 bases and 4 bases respectively, with 16 bases between them. Germline lookup yields CDR1 LGHNA and CDR2 YSLEER. This CDR3 has 15 amino acids. Here the CDR3 reads CASSPGGVLGYGYTF. Written as DNA, the CDR3 is TGCGCCAGCAGCCCAGGCGGGGTTCTTGGCTATGGCTACACCTTC.

This clonotype was seen a few times. This chain connects TRBV29-1 to TRBJ2-4; 8 nucleotides match TRBD2. TRBJ2-7 explains the end of the DNA better; the J call may be wrong. CDR3 length: 14 residues. Germline CDR1 reads SQVTM; CDR2 reads ANQGSEA. This CDR3 is CSVRTSGGSYEQYF. CDR3 nucleotides: TGCAGCGTTCGAACTAGCGGCGGGTCCTACGAGCAGTACTTC.

V and J are TRBV28 and TRBJ2-6; 7 nucleotides line up with TRBD1. CDR3 length equals 16 residues. V was pared by 6 bases and J by 1 base, with 6 bases of the junction left unmatched. Germline V gene sequence: CDR1 MDHEN, CDR2 SYDVKM. The DNA of the CDR3 is TGTGCCAGCAGGGAGACAGGGAGATCTGGGGCCAACGTCCTGACTTTC. Its translation: CASRETGRSGANVLTF.

There are a few counts of this clonotype. This chain joins TRBV6-2 or TRBV6-3 and TRBJ2-3; D may be TRBD2 (5 bases). The germline gives CDR1 MNHEY, CDR2 SVGEGT. Trimming shortened V by 0 bases and J by 4 bases, and 8 bases separated the two germline ends. The CDR3 consists of 14 residues. The CDR3 DNA is TGTGCCAGCAGTTACTCGCCCGGGGCAGATACGCAGTATTTT. Its protein product is CASSYSPGADTQYF.